This TCR beta chain originates from a study of blood T cell repertoires in COVID-19. The wider study: The origin of the acute and convalescent COVID-19 samples was the United States, Italy and Spain.

In this sample, this clone turned up once. Participants were aged about 18 to 89 years from some 24 US areas. Recovery among Cohort 3 donors was established by two negative PCRs, clearance, or symptom resolution. In the original analysis: Nucleated cell counts were estimated from reference gene primer amplification. TCRdb's table, derived via immunoSEQ multiplex PCR, lists solely in-frame clones and lacks some. V and J calls and clone size follow that table, whereas D and trimming were derived from the DNA. The data show around 470,000 clones, 90% seen once. Germline loops: CDR1 MGHDK, CDR2 SYGVNS. CDR3 length: 16 amino acids. The germline V and J ends were trimmed by 0 bases and 1 base, with 12 bases remaining between them.

This clonotype originated in a man between 18 and 35 years old who had recovered from COVID-19. Sequences were obtained from PBMCs or T cells enriched from blood (not recorded which). V is TRBV25-1 and J is TRBJ1-1; a possible D gene is TRBD1 (5 bases). The CDR3 sequence is CASSEYTGEPNTEAFF. In nucleotides, the CDR3 is TGTGCCAGCAGTGAATATACAGGTGAACCGAACACTGAAGCTTTCTTT.